This T cell receptor (beta chain) was captured in a study of PD-L1 blockade in urothelial cancer. As for the study in general: Median blood clonality was about 0.081, with 80,000 to 100,000 unique TCRs.

Time point specified: peripheral blood 6 weeks after treatment start. Each patient's cancer was a locally advanced or metastatic urothelial carcinoma. A total of 1 to 8 samples per patient were collected pretreatment and on-treatment. On this clone itself: The antigen remains undetermined.

Study results and caveats: Pretreatment TCR clonality in blood under the median foretold superior survival.

Clones were read by immunoSEQ multiplex PCR, and TCRdb kept only the in-frame ones, dropping some. The data contain 100,000 to 150,000 clones, about 82% of them singletons. The CDR3 is 14 amino acids. CDR1 is GTSNPN, CDR2 SVGIG, per germline (reference sequence). The sequence came from a man aged 45-65 years with urothelial cancer. The chain couples TRBV30 to TRBJ2-3; TRBD2 aligns across 9 bases. The sequencing here drew on PBMCs, taken around atezolizumab (anti-PD-L1) treatment. The CDR3 sequence: CGCGGDQSTDTQYF. For the CDR3, the DNA is TGTGGTTGCGGGGGGGACCAGAGCACAGATACGCAGTATTTT.